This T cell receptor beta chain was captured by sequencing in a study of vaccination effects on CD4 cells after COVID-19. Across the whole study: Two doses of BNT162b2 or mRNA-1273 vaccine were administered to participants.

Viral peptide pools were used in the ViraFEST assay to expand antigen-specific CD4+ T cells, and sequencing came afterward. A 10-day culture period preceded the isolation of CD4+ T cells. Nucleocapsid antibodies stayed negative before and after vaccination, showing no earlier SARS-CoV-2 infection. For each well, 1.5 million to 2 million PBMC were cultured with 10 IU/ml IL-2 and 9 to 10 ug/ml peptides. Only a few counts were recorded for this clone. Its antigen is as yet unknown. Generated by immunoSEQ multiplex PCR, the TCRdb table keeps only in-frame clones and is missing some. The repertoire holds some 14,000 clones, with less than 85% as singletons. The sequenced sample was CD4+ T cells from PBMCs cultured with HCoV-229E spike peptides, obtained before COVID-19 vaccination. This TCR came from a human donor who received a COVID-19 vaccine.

DNA of the CDR3: TGTGCCAGTAGTAGGCGGGGGTTCAATGAGCAGTTCTTC. It specifies CASSRRGFNEQFF. The rearrangement uses TRBV19 and TRBJ2-1, with 7 nucleotides matching TRBD2. The V and J ends lost 4 bases and 6 bases, in that order; junction bases with no gene match: 3. CDR1 LNHDA and CDR2 SQIVND come from the germline V gene (reference sequence). The CDR3 length is 13 residues.